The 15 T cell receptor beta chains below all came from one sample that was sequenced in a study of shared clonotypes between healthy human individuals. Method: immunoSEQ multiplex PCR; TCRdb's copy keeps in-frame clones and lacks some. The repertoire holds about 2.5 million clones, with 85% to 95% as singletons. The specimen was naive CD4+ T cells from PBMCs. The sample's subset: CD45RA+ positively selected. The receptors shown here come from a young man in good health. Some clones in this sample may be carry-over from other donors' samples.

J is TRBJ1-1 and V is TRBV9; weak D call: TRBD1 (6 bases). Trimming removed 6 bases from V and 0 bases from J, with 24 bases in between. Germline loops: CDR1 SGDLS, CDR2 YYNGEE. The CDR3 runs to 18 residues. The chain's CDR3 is CASTSLDRTTGMNTEAFF. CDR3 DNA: TGTGCCAGCACGTCCCTAGACAGAACGACAGGCATGAACACTGAAGCTTTCTTT.

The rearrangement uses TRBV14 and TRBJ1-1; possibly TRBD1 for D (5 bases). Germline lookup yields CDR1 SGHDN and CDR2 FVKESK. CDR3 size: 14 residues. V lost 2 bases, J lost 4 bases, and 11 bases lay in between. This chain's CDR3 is CASSQLSRGTEAFF. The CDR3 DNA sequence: TGTGCCAGCAGCCAATTAAGTAGGGGCACTGAAGCTTTCTTT.

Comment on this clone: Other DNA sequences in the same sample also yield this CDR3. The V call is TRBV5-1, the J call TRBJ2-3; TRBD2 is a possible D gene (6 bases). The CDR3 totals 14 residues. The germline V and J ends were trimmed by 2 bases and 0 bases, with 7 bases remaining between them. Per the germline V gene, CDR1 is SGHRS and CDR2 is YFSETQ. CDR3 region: CASSFGTSTDTQYF. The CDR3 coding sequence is TGCGCCAGCAGCTTCGGGACTAGCACAGATACGCAGTATTTT.

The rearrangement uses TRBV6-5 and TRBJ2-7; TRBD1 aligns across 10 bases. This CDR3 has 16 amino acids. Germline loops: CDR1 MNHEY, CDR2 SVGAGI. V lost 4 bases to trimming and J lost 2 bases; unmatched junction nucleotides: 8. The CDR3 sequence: CASSSSPGQGTYEQYF. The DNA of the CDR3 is TGTGCCAGCAGTTCATCCCCGGGACAGGGGACCTACGAGCAGTACTTC.

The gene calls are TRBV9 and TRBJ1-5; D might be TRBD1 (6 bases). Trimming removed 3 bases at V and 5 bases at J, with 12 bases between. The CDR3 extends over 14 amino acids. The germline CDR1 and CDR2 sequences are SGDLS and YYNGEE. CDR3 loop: CASSAEGGYQPQHF. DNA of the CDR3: TGTGCCAGCAGCGCAGAGGGGGGATATCAGCCCCAGCATTTT.

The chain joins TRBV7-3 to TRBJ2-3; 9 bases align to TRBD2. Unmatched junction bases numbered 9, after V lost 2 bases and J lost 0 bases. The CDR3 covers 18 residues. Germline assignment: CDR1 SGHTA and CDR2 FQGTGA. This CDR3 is CASSLLGGRAFSTDTQYF. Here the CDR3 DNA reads TGTGCCAGCAGCTTATTGGGCGGGAGGGCCTTTAGCACAGATACGCAGTATTTT. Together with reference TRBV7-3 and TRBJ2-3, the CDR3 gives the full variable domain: GAGVSQTPSNKVTEKGKYVELRCDPISGHTALYWYRQSLGQGPEFLIYFQGTGAADDSGLPNDRFFAVRPEGSVSTLKIQRTERGDSAVYLCASSLLGGRAFSTDTQYFGPGTRLTVL.

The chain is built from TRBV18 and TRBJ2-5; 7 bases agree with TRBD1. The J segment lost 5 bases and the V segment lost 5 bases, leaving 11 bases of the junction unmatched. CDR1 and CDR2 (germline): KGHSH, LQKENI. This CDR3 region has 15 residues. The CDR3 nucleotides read TGTGCCAGCTCATCCGACAGGGTACCTCTCGAGACCCAGTACTTC. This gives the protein CASSSDRVPLETQYF.

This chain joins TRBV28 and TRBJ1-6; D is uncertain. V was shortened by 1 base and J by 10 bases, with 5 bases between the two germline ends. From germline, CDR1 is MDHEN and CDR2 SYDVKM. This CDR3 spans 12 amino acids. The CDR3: CASSLYESPLHF. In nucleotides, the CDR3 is TGTGCCAGCAGTTTATATGAGTCACCCCTCCACTTT.

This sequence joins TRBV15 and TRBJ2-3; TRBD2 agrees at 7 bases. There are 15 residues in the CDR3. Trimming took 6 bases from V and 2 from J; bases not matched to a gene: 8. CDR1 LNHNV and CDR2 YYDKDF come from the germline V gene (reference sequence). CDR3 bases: TGTGCCACCAGTCGCGACGGGACTATCACAGATACGCAGTATTTT. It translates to CATSRDGTITDTQYF.

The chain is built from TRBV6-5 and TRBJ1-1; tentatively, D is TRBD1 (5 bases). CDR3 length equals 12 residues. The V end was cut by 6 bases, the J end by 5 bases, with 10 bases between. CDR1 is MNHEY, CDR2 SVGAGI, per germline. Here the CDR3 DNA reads TGTGCCAGCAGACCTGGGGGAACTGAAGCTTTCTTT. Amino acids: CASRPGGTEAFF.

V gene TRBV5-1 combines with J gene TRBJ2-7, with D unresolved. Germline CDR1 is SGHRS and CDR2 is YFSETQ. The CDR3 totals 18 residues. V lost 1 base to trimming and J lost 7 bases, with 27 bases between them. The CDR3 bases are TGCGCCAGCAGCTTGAGGGTAGGGCCGATCTCTAACCATGGGGAGCAGTACTTC. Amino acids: CASSLRVGPISNHGEQYF.

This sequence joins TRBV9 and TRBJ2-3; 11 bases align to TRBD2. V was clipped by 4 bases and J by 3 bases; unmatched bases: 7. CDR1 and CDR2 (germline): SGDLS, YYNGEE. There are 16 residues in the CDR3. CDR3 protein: CASSLLAGVITDTQYF. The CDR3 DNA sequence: TGTGCCAGCAGCTTACTAGCGGGAGTTATAACAGATACGCAGTATTTT. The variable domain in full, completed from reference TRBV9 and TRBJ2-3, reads DSGVTQTPKHLITATGQRVTLRCSPRSGDLSVYWYQQSLDQGLQFLIQYYNGEERAKGNILERFSAQQFPDLHSELNLSSLELGDSALYFCASSLLAGVITDTQYFGPGTRLTVL.

The CDR3 DNA is TGTGCCAGCAGACGGCCCCCAGGCGGTGAGCAGTTCTTC. Protein: CASRRPPGGEQFF. The chain uses TRBV27 and TRBJ2-1; D is unresolved. The CDR3 is 13 amino acids. Germline V gene data show CDR1 as MNHEY and CDR2 as SMNVEV (reference sequence). V shed 6 bases and J shed 9 bases, with 15 bases lying between them.

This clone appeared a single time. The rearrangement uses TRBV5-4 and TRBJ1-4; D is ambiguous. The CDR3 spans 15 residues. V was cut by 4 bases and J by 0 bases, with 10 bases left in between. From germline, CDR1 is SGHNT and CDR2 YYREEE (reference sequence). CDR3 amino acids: CASSTSGATNEKLFF. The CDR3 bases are TGTGCCAGCAGCACCTCTGGGGCAACTAATGAAAAACTGTTTTTT.

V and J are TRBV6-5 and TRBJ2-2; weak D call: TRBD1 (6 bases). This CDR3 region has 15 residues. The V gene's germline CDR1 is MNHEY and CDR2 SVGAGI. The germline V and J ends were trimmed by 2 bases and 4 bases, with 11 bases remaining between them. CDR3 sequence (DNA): TGTGCCAGCAGTTACCTCGGCAGGGGCACCGGGGAGCTGTTTTTT. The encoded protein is CASSYLGRGTGELFF.